Below are 4 T cell receptor beta chains sequenced from a single sample in a study of CD8+CD57+ T cells in acquired aplastic anemia. Template material for TCR beta VDJ and CDR3 profiling consisted of genomic DNA. A single record per CDR3 protein comes from TCRdb applying MiXCR to the reads. The table shows some 220,000 distinct CDR3 sequences, with 30% to 40% occurring only once. The sequenced sample consisted of sorted CD4+, CD8+, or CD8+CD57+ T cells (not recorded which) from PBMCs. Receptors were obtained from a human donor in good health, serving as a control.

This clonotype was seen repeatedly, ten times or more. The rearrangement links TRBV2 to TRBJ2-5; TRBD2 aligns across 16 bases. The CDR3 runs to 17 residues. V dropped 4 bases and J dropped 4; count of bases not matched to a gene: 6. Germline V gene lookup returns CDR1 SNHLY and CDR2 FYNNEI. DNA for the CDR3: TGTGCCAGCAGTGTCGGGACTAGCGGGGGGGCCGGAGAGACCCAGTACTTC. Encoded protein: CASSVGTSGGAGETQYF.

This clonotype was observed a handful of times. A much more abundant neighbour one base away suggests this may be a read error. This chain uses TRBV20-1 with TRBJ2-7, with a tentative D call TRBD2 (5 bases). Germline V lookup: CDR1 DFQATT, CDR2 SNEGSKA (reference sequence). The CDR3 runs to 16 residues. Trimming removed 5 bases from V and 0 bases from J, with 20 bases in between. The CDR3: CSARHFRGSASYEQYF. CDR3 coding DNA: TGCAGTGCTCGTCACTTTCGGGGTAGTGCCTCCTACGAGCAGTACTTC.

The chain uses TRBV29-1 and TRBJ2-7; D gene uncertain. V lost 7 bases and J 1 base, leaving 17 bases between the germline ends. The CDR3 is 14 residues long. Looked up from germline, CDR1 is SQVTM and CDR2 is ANQGSEA. CDR3 in amino acids: CSAAINPDSYEQYF. CDR3 coding DNA: TGCAGCGCTGCTATAAACCCAGATTCCTACGAGCAGTACTTC.

This clonotype was recorded at least ten times. The J gene is TRBJ1-1, the V gene TRBV10-3; 10 bases agree with TRBD1. CDR1 is ENHRY, CDR2 SYGVKD, per germline. The CDR3 has 13 amino acids. The trim removed 3 bases at V and 12 bases at J, leaving 7 bases unmatched. The CDR3 coding sequence is TGTGCCATCAGTGACAGACAGGGGGCTTCGTCTTTCTTT. It yields the protein CAISDRQGASSFF.